This T cell receptor beta chain is drawn from a study of OX40 agonist ivuxolimab in advanced cancers. For the study at large: Ivuxolimab is a fully human IgG2 antibody that activates OX40 (CD134). Whole-study findings and limits: The mean number of expanded clones was higher in CD8+ T cells than in CD4+.

Patients were excluded for autoimmune disease history or systemic immunosuppression. Clones were read by immunoSEQ multiplex PCR, and TCRdb kept only the in-frame ones, dropping some. Of over 50,000 clones in the sample, roughly 92% were seen once. V was pared by 3 bases and J by 4 bases, with 3 bases between. The CDR3 consists of 12 residues. In germline, CDR1 is LNHNV, CDR2 YYDKDF (reference sequence). On this clone itself: Its specificity is not known.

The J gene is TRBJ2-2, the V gene TRBV15; no clear D gene. The sequences come from CD4+ or CD8+ T cells sorted from blood, collected in a trial of the OX40 agonist ivuxolimab. This receptor was taken from an adult with an advanced solid tumor such as melanoma, head and neck, liver or kidney cancer. In DNA, the CDR3 is TGTGCCACCAGCAGTGGCACCGGGGAGCTGTTTTTT. It encodes CATSSGTGELFF.